These T cell receptor beta chains were read from a single sample in a study of type 1 regulatory T cells. From the reads, TCRdb called clonotypes with MiXCR, one entry per CDR3 protein. Of some 90,000 distinct CDR3 sequences in the sample, roughly a third were seen once. Material: CD4+ T cells, either the whole sample or a sorted fraction (not recorded which). The receptor source for this set is a human donor in good health. Both conserved end residues are part of each CDR3. Each record gives: D gene, V gene, clone size, J gene, CDR3 protein, CDR3 DNA. D genes are given only for firm matches. Not all rows give a size; the values are once, few, many and, for expanded clones, a class.

D gene: TRBD2
V gene: TRBV7-6
clone size: NA
J gene: TRBJ2-1
CDR3 protein: CASSLFFRLAGHLSYNEQFF
CDR3 DNA: TGTGCCAGCAGCTTATTTTTCCGACTAGCGGGTCACCTCTCCTACAATGAGCAGTTCTTC

D gene: NA
V gene: TRBV5-1
clone size: NA
J gene: TRBJ1-2
CDR3 protein: CASSLVYRDDYGYTF
CDR3 DNA: TGCGCCAGCAGCTTGGTGTACAGGGACGATTATGGCTACACCTTC

D gene: TRBD2
V gene: TRBV20-1
clone size: NA
J gene: TRBJ2-1
CDR3 protein: CSAKTSGSEQFF
CDR3 DNA: TGCAGTGCCAAGACTAGCGGGTCTGAGCAGTTCTTC

D gene: NA
V gene: TRBV7-9
clone size: NA
J gene: TRBJ1-1
CDR3 protein: CASSLSTLGRLNTEAFF
CDR3 DNA: TGTGCCAGCAGCTTAAGCACCCTCGGCAGGCTTAACACTGAAGCTTTCTTT

D gene: NA
V gene: TRBV21-1
clone size: NA
J gene: TRBJ2-7
CDR3 protein: CASSKAGTGQPNNYEQYF
CDR3 DNA: TGTGCCAGCAGCAAAGCGGGGACAGGACAACCCAACAACTACGAGCAGTACTTC

D gene: TRBD2
V gene: TRBV20-1
clone size: NA
J gene: TRBJ2-1
CDR3 protein: CSARSWTSGRNHEQFF
CDR3 DNA: TGCAGTGCTAGATCCTGGACTAGCGGACGGAACCATGAGCAGTTCTTC

D gene: NA
V gene: TRBV4-1
clone size: NA
J gene: TRBJ2-3
CDR3 protein: CASSQDRLDTQYF
CDR3 DNA: TGCGCCAGCAGCCAAGATAGGCTAGATACGCAGTATTTT

D gene: NA
V gene: TRBV7-3
clone size: few
J gene: TRBJ2-7
CDR3 protein: CASSSGFGSEQYF
CDR3 DNA: TGTGCCAGCAGTTCAGGGTTTGGGTCCGAGCAGTACTTC

D gene: NA
V gene: TRBV29-1
clone size: NA
J gene: TRBJ2-3
CDR3 protein: CSVDRGIDTQYF
CDR3 DNA: TGCAGCGTTGACAGGGGCATAGATACGCAGTATTTT

D gene: NA
V gene: TRBV5-1
clone size: NA
J gene: TRBJ2-1
CDR3 protein: CASAGRVGLNEWQFF
CDR3 DNA: TGCGCCAGCGCTGGGCGCGTAGGCCTTAATGAGTGGCAGTTCTTC

D gene: NA
V gene: TRBV5-1
clone size: NA
J gene: TRBJ1-3
CDR3 protein: CASSLDRSGNTIYF
CDR3 DNA: TGCGCCAGCAGCTTGGACCGCTCTGGAAACACCATATATTTT

D gene: NA
V gene: TRBV20-1
clone size: once
J gene: TRBJ1-5
CDR3 protein: CSAREGGNQPQHF
CDR3 DNA: TGCAGTGCTAGAGAAGGTGGCAATCAGCCCCAGCATTTT

D gene: TRBD2
V gene: TRBV5-1
clone size: NA
J gene: TRBJ2-7
CDR3 protein: CASNSGLAGPYEQYF
CDR3 DNA: TGCGCCAGCAACTCAGGACTAGCGGGACCCTACGAGCAGTACTTC

D gene: NA
V gene: TRBV7-8
clone size: NA
J gene: TRBJ1-5
CDR3 protein: CASSRPSGGVSTDTQHF
CDR3 DNA: TGTGCCAGCAGCAGACCTAGCGGGGGGGTTAGCACAGATACGCAGCATTTT

D gene: TRBD2
V gene: TRBV6-2/TRBV6-3
clone size: few
J gene: TRBJ2-7
CDR3 protein: CASSYRREAEQYF
CDR3 DNA: TGTGCCAGCAGTTACCGGCGGGAGGCCGAGCAGTACTTC

D gene: TRBD1
V gene: TRBV6-2/TRBV6-3
clone size: NA
J gene: TRBJ2-5
CDR3 protein: CASSSPWTGQETQYF
CDR3 DNA: TGTGCCAGCAGTTCCCCGTGGACAGGGCAAGAGACCCAGTACTTC

D gene: TRBD1
V gene: TRBV5-1
clone size: NA
J gene: TRBJ1-1
CDR3 protein: CASRRDSGRLVTEAFF
CDR3 DNA: TGCGCCAGCAGAAGGGACAGTGGTAGGTTGGTCACTGAAGCTTTCTTT

D gene: NA
V gene: TRBV7-3
clone size: NA
J gene: TRBJ2-3
CDR3 protein: CASSLLGSDTQYF
CDR3 DNA: TGTGCCAGCAGCTTATTAGGGAGTGATACGCAGTATTTT

D gene: TRBD1
V gene: TRBV7-8
clone size: NA
J gene: TRBJ1-1
CDR3 protein: CASSVQSPGQGSEAFF
CDR3 DNA: TGTGCCAGCAGCGTACAATCTCCGGGACAGGGGTCTGAAGCTTTCTTT

D gene: NA
V gene: TRBV5-8
clone size: few
J gene: TRBJ2-2
CDR3 protein: CASSPRLVSGELFF
CDR3 DNA: TGTGCCAGCAGCCCGAGACTAGTATCCGGGGAGCTGTTTTTT

D gene: TRBD1
V gene: TRBV6-2/TRBV6-3
clone size: NA
J gene: TRBJ1-1
CDR3 protein: CASLSVDRGQGPHNTEAFF
CDR3 DNA: TGTGCCAGTCTAAGCGTGGACAGGGGGCAAGGTCCACACAACACTGAAGCTTTCTTT

D gene: NA
V gene: TRBV20-1
clone size: NA
J gene: TRBJ2-7
CDR3 protein: CSARSEANGEQYF
CDR3 DNA: TGCAGTGCTAGATCCGAGGCTAATGGCGAGCAGTACTTC

D gene: TRBD2
V gene: TRBV10-3
clone size: NA
J gene: TRBJ2-5
CDR3 protein: CAVSEGPSGRETQYF
CDR3 DNA: TGTGCCGTCAGTGAGGGTCCTAGCGGGAGAGAGACCCAGTACTTC

D gene: TRBD2
V gene: TRBV5-4
clone size: few
J gene: TRBJ2-7
CDR3 protein: CASSPAVIAGVWGEQYF
CDR3 DNA: TGTGCCAGCAGCCCGGCCGTAATAGCGGGAGTTTGGGGCGAGCAGTACTTC

D gene: TRBD2
V gene: TRBV7-7
clone size: few
J gene: TRBJ2-1
CDR3 protein: CASSLELAGYNEQFF
CDR3 DNA: TGTGCCAGCAGCTTAGAACTAGCGGGATACAATGAGCAGTTCTTC

D gene: NA
V gene: TRBV6-2/TRBV6-3
clone size: few
J gene: TRBJ2-2
CDR3 protein: CASSTQGGTGELFF
CDR3 DNA: TGTGCCAGCAGTACACAGGGTGGCACCGGGGAGCTGTTTTTT

D gene: NA
V gene: TRBV29-1
clone size: few
J gene: TRBJ2-1
CDR3 protein: CSGGDNEQFF
CDR3 DNA: TGCAGCGGGGGAGACAATGAGCAGTTCTTC

D gene: TRBD1
V gene: TRBV27
clone size: few
J gene: TRBJ2-1
CDR3 protein: CASSLIGQGYNEQFF
CDR3 DNA: TGTGCCAGCAGTTTAATAGGACAGGGATACAATGAGCAGTTCTTC

D gene: TRBD2
V gene: TRBV7-2
clone size: once
J gene: TRBJ2-4
CDR3 protein: CASSFSHGTCGRGIQYF
CDR3 DNA: TGTGCCAGCAGCTTCTCACATGGGACTTGCGGGAGGGGTATTCAGTACTTC

D gene: TRBD2
V gene: TRBV11-2
clone size: few
J gene: TRBJ2-7
CDR3 protein: CASSLDPAGGAEQYF
CDR3 DNA: TGTGCCAGCAGCTTAGACCCAGCGGGAGGAGCCGAGCAGTACTTC

D gene: NA
V gene: TRBV7-2
clone size: few
J gene: TRBJ2-3
CDR3 protein: CASSFAYTDTQYF
CDR3 DNA: TGTGCCAGCAGCTTCGCTTACACAGATACGCAGTATTTT

D gene: NA
V gene: TRBV13
clone size: NA
J gene: TRBJ2-3
CDR3 protein: CASRASTYADTQYF
CDR3 DNA: TGTGCCAGCAGGGCCTCGACCTATGCAGATACGCAGTATTTT

D gene: NA
V gene: TRBV6-1
clone size: NA
J gene: TRBJ2-1
CDR3 protein: CASGSTRAGSCDEQFF
CDR3 DNA: TGTGCCAGCGGGTCCACCCGGGCGGGGAGTTGTGATGAGCAGTTCTTC

D gene: NA
V gene: TRBV20-1
clone size: NA
J gene: TRBJ1-2
CDR3 protein: CSARPETPLYGYTF
CDR3 DNA: TGCAGTGCTAGACCCGAGACACCGCTCTATGGCTACACCTTC

D gene: TRBD2
V gene: TRBV5-4
clone size: NA
J gene: TRBJ2-1
CDR3 protein: CASTPWTSTYNEQFF
CDR3 DNA: TGTGCCAGCACCCCCTGGACTAGCACTTACAATGAGCAGTTCTTC

D gene: NA
V gene: TRBV25-1
clone size: NA
J gene: TRBJ2-7
CDR3 protein: CASSDGTSTYEQYF
CDR3 DNA: TGTGCCAGCAGTGATGGGACATCTACCTACGAGCAGTACTTC

D gene: NA
V gene: TRBV25-1
clone size: NA
J gene: TRBJ2-7
CDR3 protein: CASSELLSSYEQYF
CDR3 DNA: TGTGCCAGCAGTGAATTATTGAGCTCCTACGAGCAGTACTTC

D gene: TRBD2
V gene: TRBV10-3
clone size: NA
J gene: TRBJ2-1
CDR3 protein: CVISETREGGNEQFF
CDR3 DNA: TGTGTCATCAGTGAAACGCGGGAGGGCGGGAATGAGCAGTTCTTC

D gene: NA
V gene: TRBV30
clone size: few
J gene: TRBJ2-7
CDR3 protein: CAWSVGAEQYF
CDR3 DNA: TGTGCCTGGAGTGTAGGGGCCGAGCAGTACTTC